Detailed here is one T cell receptor beta chain. These data come from a study of T cell responses to AZD1222 COVID-19 vaccine. Produced via immunoSEQ multiplex PCR; TCRdb's table is partial and in-frame only. The sample gives 97,000 or so clones, approximately 89% of which show up once; approximately 9% is in the top ten. The CDR3 totals 13 residues. Between the trimmed V and J ends, which lost 4 bases and 7 bases, there was a span of 12 bases. Germline-derived CDR1 and CDR2 are KGHDR and SFDVKD. The material sequenced was peripheral blood, taken 28 days after the second AZD1222 dose. The chain employs TRBV24-1 and TRBJ1-2; the D gene is possibly TRBD1 (6 bases). The TCR was taken from an adult who received the AZD1222 COVID-19 vaccine. For the CDR3, the DNA is TGTGCCACCAGTGAAAATCAGGGGAGTGGCTACACCTTC. It is translated as CATSENQGSGYTF.